Below, 16 T cell receptor beta chains from the same sample are listed, as sequenced in a study of STAT5B mutations in CD4+ large granular lymphocyte leukemia (dated by TCRdb to the early 2020s). Receptors were amplified or captured by the immunoSEQ multiplex PCR assay. This is the immuneACCESS table as TCRdb keeps it, with only in-frame sequences that have V and J called. A part of the clones is gone; compared with another copy, unresolved V genes explain less than half, and the rest is unexplained. The sample records about 46,000 clones, about 86% of which are singletons. The ten largest clones add up to approximately 0.4% of the sample. Sequencing used CD4+ T cells from blood buffy coats. Receptor source: a human donor in good health.

This sequence joins TRBV2 and TRBJ1-2; TRBD1 is a possible D gene (6 bases). Trimming removed 6 bases at V and 8 bases at J, with 25 bases between. Germline-derived CDR1 and CDR2 are SNHLY and FYNNEI. The CDR3 is 16 residues long. The CDR3 coding sequence is TGTGCCAGCAGGAAGGAAGTGGGGGCCGTTTCTTCGGGCTACACCTTC. This sequence encodes CASRKEVGAVSSGYTF.

As regards this clone: The germline gene is not matched at one end of the junction; a read error may be the cause. V usage is TRBV7-9 and J usage is TRBJ1-6; unclear D gene. The CDR3 contains 12 residues. The germline V gene encodes CDR1 SEHNR and CDR2 FQNEAQ (reference sequence). CDR3 sequence reads: CASSSADSPLHF. In DNA form, the CDR3 reads TGTGCCAGCAGCTCGGCCGATTCTCCCCTCCACTTT.

The genes are TRBV2 and TRBJ2-5; D is ambiguous. V dropped 7 bases and J dropped 5 bases, with 5 bases sitting between them. The CDR3 sequence is 10 residues long. Per germline, CDR1 SNHLY and CDR2 FYNNEI. CDR3 region: CASNGETQYF. Written as DNA, the CDR3 is TGTGCCAGCAATGGGGAGACCCAGTACTTC. Using reference TRBV2 and TRBJ2-5 for the parts outside the CDR3, the full variable domain is EPEVTQTPSHQVTQMGQEVILRCVPISNHLYFYWYRQILGQKVEFLVSFYNNEISEKSEIFDDQFSVERPDGSNFTLKIRSTKLEDSAMYFCASNGETQYFGPGTRLLVL.

The chain has TRBV5-1 and TRBJ2-2, with 8 bases lining up with TRBD2. The CDR3 spans 15 residues. Unmatched junction bases numbered 7, after V lost 4 bases and J lost 5 bases. Germline assignment: CDR1 SGHRS and CDR2 YFSETQ. CDR3 protein: CASSPKAGDTGELFF. CDR3 bases: TGCGCCAGCAGCCCAAAAGCGGGAGATACCGGGGAGCTGTTTTTT.

The rearrangement links TRBV30 to TRBJ2-3; D gene uncertain. V was clipped by 4 bases and J by 2 bases, with 7 bases between them. Per germline, CDR1 GTSNPN and CDR2 SVGIG (reference sequence). This CDR3 region has 12 residues. The CDR3 protein is CAWKQNTDTQYF. DNA for the CDR3: TGTGCCTGGAAACAGAACACAGATACGCAGTATTTT. Full variable domain (remainder filled in from reference TRBV30 and TRBJ2-3): SQTIHQWPATLVQPVGSPLSLECTVEGTSNPNLYWYRQAAGRGLQLLFYSVGIGQISSEVPQNLSASRPQDRQFILSSKKLLLSDSGFYLCAWKQNTDTQYFGPGTRLTVL.

The V call is TRBV6-5, the J call TRBJ2-7; D gene ambiguous. V lost 5 bases to trimming and J lost 0 bases, with 14 bases between them. The germline CDR1 and CDR2 sequences are MNHEY and SVGAGI. The CDR3 runs to 15 residues. Here the CDR3 reads CASSQESLSSYEQYF. CDR3 sequence (DNA): TGTGCCAGCAGTCAGGAAAGTCTTAGCTCCTACGAGCAGTACTTC.

The genes are TRBV5-1 and TRBJ2-5; 8 positions match TRBD2. Per germline, CDR1 SGHRS and CDR2 YFSETQ. The CDR3 length is 15 residues. Unmatched junction bases numbered 6, after V lost 1 base and J lost 4 bases. CDR3 protein: CASSLRAGVPETQYF. CDR3 bases: TGCGCCAGCAGCTTGAGAGCGGGAGTACCAGAGACCCAGTACTTC.

Only a few counts were recorded for this clone. CDR3 in DNA: TGTGCCAGCAGTGAAGCTACTTGGACAGTAGGGTTTGAGCAGTACTTC. Its protein is CASSEATWTVGFEQYF. The V gene is TRBV6-1, the J gene TRBJ2-7; D may be TRBD1 (6 bases). Germline-derived CDR1 and CDR2 are MNHNS and SASEGT. The length of the CDR3 is 16 residues. Trimming cost V 0 bases and J 7 bases, with 19 bases left between them.

The chain employs TRBV11-2 and TRBJ1-3; no reliable D call. This CDR3 spans 11 amino acids. Between the trimmed V and J ends, which lost 3 bases and 5 bases, there was a span of 2 bases. Germline V gene data show CDR1 as SGHAT and CDR2 as FQNNGV. The CDR3 DNA reads TGTGCCAGCAGCTTTAGAAACACCATATATTTT. The encoded protein is CASSFRNTIYF. Together with reference TRBV11-2 and TRBJ1-3, the CDR3 gives the full variable domain: EAGVAQSPRYKIIEKRQSVAFWCNPISGHATLYWYQQILGQGPKLLIQFQNNGVVDDSQLPKDRFSAERLKGVDSTLKIQPAKLEDSAVYLCASSFRNTIYFGEGSWLTVV.

V usage is TRBV30 and J usage is TRBJ1-4, with TRBD1 as a possible D gene (5 bases). This CDR3 contains 13 residues. The germline V and J ends were trimmed by 2 bases and 4 bases, with 8 bases remaining between them. The germline V gene encodes CDR1 GTSNPN and CDR2 SVGIG (reference sequence). DNA for the CDR3: TGTGCCTGGAGTAGGCAGGGTAATGAAAAACTGTTTTTT. This translates into CAWSRQGNEKLFF.

J is TRBJ1-1 and V is TRBV30; D possibly corresponds to TRBD1 (5 bases). The V gene lost 4 bases and the J gene lost 4 bases, with 10 bases spanning the gap. Germline lookup yields CDR1 GTSNPN and CDR2 SVGIG (reference sequence). The CDR3 spans 12 residues. The CDR3 nucleotides read TGTGCCTGGAAGGGACTTTCCACTGAAGCTTTCTTT. Encoded protein: CAWKGLSTEAFF.

V and J are TRBV7-3 and TRBJ1-1; 7 bases agree with TRBD1. V lost 3 bases to trimming and J lost 0 bases; unmatched junction nucleotides: 13. CDR1 SGHTA and CDR2 FQGTGA come from the germline V gene. This CDR3 contains 18 residues. CDR3 loop: CASSFPTGKKRLNTEAFF. The CDR3 nucleotides are TGTGCCAGCAGCTTCCCGACAGGGAAGAAGCGTCTGAACACTGAAGCTTTCTTT.

This clone was observed a few times. CDR3 sequence reads: CASSRLGDTEAFF. Here the CDR3 DNA reads TGTGCCAGCAGTCGACTGGGGGACACTGAAGCTTTCTTT. This chain links TRBV9 with TRBJ1-1; a weak D match, TRBD1 (5 bases). The CDR3 is 13 residues long. The germline CDR1 and CDR2 sequences are SGDLS and YYNGEE. V was cut by 5 bases and J by 3 bases, with 11 bases left in between.

The rearrangement uses TRBV18 and TRBJ1-3; 11 bases agree with TRBD1. There are 15 residues in the CDR3. Germline CDR1 and CDR2: KGHSH and LQKENI. J was trimmed by 8 bases and V by 4 bases; bases with no gene match: 7. The CDR3 DNA reads TGTGCCAGCTCACTAATACCGGGACAGGGGGACACCATATATTTT. Translated, it gives CASSLIPGQGDTIYF.

J is TRBJ2-1 and V is TRBV7-6; 9 bases line up with TRBD2. Germline assignment: CDR1 SGHVS and CDR2 FNYEAQ. The CDR3 has 13 amino acids. V was pared by 8 bases and J by 3 bases, with 2 bases of the junction left unmatched. The CDR3 sequence is CASATSGYNEQFF. The CDR3 nucleotides are TGTGCCAGCGCGACTAGCGGCTACAATGAGCAGTTCTTC.

This clone came up a few times. The chain joins TRBV7-3 to TRBJ1-1; D uncertain. There are 13 residues in the CDR3. CDR1 is SGHTA and CDR2 is FQGTGA in the germline V gene. V gave up 4 bases and J gave up 1 base, with 7 bases separating them. In nucleotides, the CDR3 is TGTGCCAGCAGCTCCACAACGAACACTGAAGCTTTCTTT. It translates to CASSSTTNTEAFF.